The TCR beta chain under discussion was sequenced for a study of T cells in narcolepsy (dated by TCRdb to between 2017 and 2018). Turning to the overall study: The study enrolled patients with narcolepsy type 1 or type 2 (NT1, NT2) together with healthy control donors. Autoreactive T cells targeting hypocretin neuron self-antigens (hypocretin, TRIB2) were sought in narcolepsy patients, and TCR Vbeta sequencing was used to track clonotypes in blood and CSF.

Memory CD4+ T cells were sorted ex vivo from peripheral blood of narcolepsy patients and healthy controls for TCR Vbeta sequencing. A remark on this clone: The antigen this receptor binds is unknown. Base qualities are not recorded, but no much larger clone differs from it by a single base.

Summary of the overall study and its limitations: In plots comparing CSF and blood CD4+ T cell clonotypes from the same patient, HCRT-specific and TRIB2-specific autoreactive clonotypes were highlighted. Autoreactive clonotypes were reported to be detected serially in the blood of the same patients and of different patients, but not in the blood of healthy controls. Patients and controls had similar numbers of sequenced blood memory CD4+ clonotypes, with averages of around 39,000 in patients and 30,000 to 35,000 in controls. Some blood memory CD4+ repertoires from patients and controls contained no sequences matching autoreactive T cell clones.

V is clipped by 0 bases and J by 0 bases, and the sequence between their germline boundaries is 12 bases long. From the cysteine up to the phenylalanine, the CDR3 has a length of 17 residues. This entry keeps only the CDR3 DNA: 51 bases, framed from base 1. Based on the germline V gene, the CDR1 and CDR2 sequences are SGHDN and FVKESK. Libraries were built with the immunoSEQ multiplex PCR assay. TCRdb holds this immuneACCESS table with in-frame rearrangements only. Some clones are missing; in checked studies, unresolved V genes explain under half, and the rest has no known cause. Here the sample has over 25,000 clones; about 80% occur a single time. The ten most abundant clones make up 1% to 1.4% of the sample.

Material for sequencing was memory (CD45RA-) CD4+ T cells from blood. Interpreted using the paper, the cell subset or site label stands for: memory T cells sorted ex vivo from peripheral blood. The receptor was derived from a human donor in good health. The sequence is built from TRBV14 and TRBJ1-3, and possibly TRBD1, on 5 matching bases. The CDR3 reads as follows: CASSQDGAAFSGNTIYF. The bases are TGTGCCAGCAGCCAAGATGGGGCAGCATTCTCTGGAAACACCATATATTTT.